A single sample gave rise to the 27 T cell receptor beta chains below, sequenced in a study of blood T cells in healthy people across ages. It was with a sample-barcoded 5' primer and a J-beta primer mix that a second PCR of roughly 7 to 12 cycles was run. A single record per CDR3 protein comes from TCRdb applying MiXCR to the 5' RACE reads. The sample lists approximately 600,000 distinct CDR3 sequences, 58% occurring once. Specimen: blood. Every receptor here comes from a man in his fifties or sixties in good health.

J is TRBJ2-7 and V is TRBV2; the D call may be TRBD1 or TRBD2 (5 bases each). Germline V gene sequence: CDR1 SNHLY, CDR2 FYNNEI. This CDR3 has 14 amino acids. V lost 7 bases and J lost 3, with 16 bases in between. CDR3 in DNA: TGTGCCAGCACCCTTCGAAGGGACGGCTACGAGCAGTACTTC. Protein: CASTLRRDGYEQYF.

This chain connects TRBV10-3 to TRBJ1-6; a weak D match, TRBD1 (5 bases). In germline, CDR1 is ENHRY, CDR2 SYGVKD. Trimming pared 7 bases from V and 6 bases from J, leaving 16 bases between. The CDR3 length is 15 residues. As DNA, the CDR3 is TGTGCCATCAAGACCGGGACGGAGGGTAATTCACCCCTCCACTTT. This translates into CAIKTGTEGNSPLHF.

The chain employs TRBV10-3 and TRBJ2-5; D ambiguous. With 0 bases removed from V and 5 bases from J, the gap between germline ends came to 13 bases. The CDR3 length is 15 residues. Per germline, CDR1 ENHRY and CDR2 SYGVKD. In DNA form, the CDR3 reads TGTGCCATCAGTGAGTCAGGAGTCCCCGGGGAGACCCAGTACTTC. Protein sequence: CAISESGVPGETQYF.

The chain recombines TRBV6-1 with TRBJ1-1, with TRBD1 matching over 11 bases. This CDR3 region has 16 residues. V was pared by 7 bases and J by 0 bases, with 7 bases of the junction left unmatched. CDR1 is MNHNS, CDR2 SASEGT, per germline. The CDR3 reads CASNQGQGGMNTEAFF. The CDR3 nucleotides read TGTGCCAGCAACCAGGGACAGGGGGGGATGAACACTGAAGCTTTCTTT.

This clonotype was seen once. The chain is built from TRBV6-5 and TRBJ2-7, with D possibly matching TRBD1 (6 bases). The germline V gene encodes CDR1 MNHEY and CDR2 SVGAGI. The V gene lost 8 bases and the J gene lost 4 bases, with 15 bases spanning the gap. The CDR3 sequence is 13 residues long. Written as DNA, the CDR3 is TGTGCCAGCCAGGGGACCTCAAAATACGAGCAGTACTTC. This translates into CASQGTSKYEQYF.

The chain combines TRBV3-1 with TRBJ1-2; no clear D. V was pared by 2 bases and J by 1 base, with 8 bases between. Germline V CDR1 and CDR2: LGHDT, YNNKEL (reference sequence). The CDR3 is made up of 14 amino acids. The CDR3 reads CASSQLADNYGYTF. Here the CDR3 DNA reads TGTGCCAGCAGCCAATTAGCCGATAACTATGGCTACACCTTC.

CDR3 DNA sequence: TGTGCCAGCAGTTTATCGCTAACGGCCCTTTATGGCTACACCTTC. This codes for CASSLSLTALYGYTF. The rearrangement joins TRBV27 to TRBJ1-2; unclear D gene. Germline loops: CDR1 MNHEY, CDR2 SMNVEV (reference sequence). The CDR3 runs to 15 residues. The V gene lost 0 bases and the J gene lost 5 bases, with 13 bases spanning the gap.

The genes are TRBV20-1 and TRBJ2-1, with 12 bases that match TRBD2. Losses at the gene ends were 0 bases for V and 10 bases for J; bases not matched to a gene: 7. The germline V gene encodes CDR1 DFQATT and CDR2 SNEGSKA (reference sequence). The CDR3 covers 15 residues. CDR3 coding DNA: TGCAGTGCTAGAGACCCTAGCGGGGGGGCCGCGGAGCAGTTCTTC. Translating gives CSARDPSGGAAEQFF.

This clonotype has only a few counts. V usage is TRBV5-6 and J usage is TRBJ1-1; D gene unclear. CDR3 length equals 16 residues. Germline-derived CDR1 and CDR2 are SGHDT and YYEEEE. V was trimmed by 2 bases and J by 0 bases, leaving 14 bases between them. CDR3 coding DNA: TGTGCCAGCAGCTTCCTACAAGGCTCAGTGAACACTGAAGCTTTCTTT. It codes for CASSFLQGSVNTEAFF.

The J gene is TRBJ2-5, the V gene TRBV3-1; the D is unclear. This CDR3 contains 17 residues. Germline V gives CDR1 LGHDT, CDR2 YNNKEL (reference sequence). V gave up 0 bases and J gave up 1 base, with 15 bases separating them. The CDR3 coding sequence is TGTGCCAGCAGCCAAGATCGGCCCCCGGGCACCCAAGAGACCCAGTACTTC. Translation gives CASSQDRPPGTQETQYF.

The chain joins TRBV29-1 to TRBJ1-1; D gene unclear. The CDR3 consists of 13 residues. Trimming took off 4 bases at V and 1 base at J, with 10 bases between the two ends. Per the germline V gene, CDR1 is SQVTM and CDR2 is ANQGSEA. The CDR3 loop reads CSVVGPRNTEAFF. CDR3 sequence (DNA): TGCAGCGTTGTAGGGCCGAGGAACACTGAAGCTTTCTTT.

Here the CDR3 reads CASSLNTWSQENNEQFF. For the CDR3, the DNA is TGTGCCAGCAGCTTAAATACTTGGTCACAGGAGAACAATGAGCAGTTCTTC. V gene TRBV7-3 combines with J gene TRBJ2-1; possibly TRBD1 for D (5 bases). Germline CDR1 SGHTA, CDR2 FQGTGA. Trimming took off 1 base at V and 5 bases at J, with 18 bases between the two ends. CDR3 size: 17 residues.

The count of this clonotype is one. The chain is built from TRBV5-1 and TRBJ2-1, with a possible D match to TRBD1 (6 bases). The CDR3 runs to 17 residues. The germline V and J ends were trimmed by 4 bases and 2 bases, with 19 bases remaining between them. Per the germline V gene, CDR1 is SGHRS and CDR2 is YFSETQ. The CDR3: CASSPGRGRGAYNEQFF. As DNA, the CDR3 is TGCGCCAGCAGCCCTGGCCGGGGCAGGGGAGCCTACAATGAGCAGTTCTTC.

The rearrangement links TRBV4-2 to TRBJ2-1, with a weak D call TRBD2 (5 bases). V dropped 0 bases and J dropped 6 bases, with 12 bases sitting between them. CDR1 and CDR2 from the germline V gene are LGHNA and YNFKEQ. The CDR3 sequence is 15 residues long. This CDR3 is CASSQDWGEANEQFF. The DNA of the CDR3 is TGTGCCAGCAGCCAAGATTGGGGAGAAGCCAATGAGCAGTTCTTC.

The rearrangement uses TRBV20-1 and TRBJ2-7; possibly TRBD2 for D (6 bases). This CDR3 has 15 amino acids. V lost 0 bases, J lost 2 bases, and 14 bases lay in between. Looked up from germline, CDR1 is DFQATT and CDR2 is SNEGSKA (reference sequence). The CDR3 DNA reads as TGCAGTGCTAGAGATCCGAGCGGGTCCCCCTACGAGCAGTACTTC. Translated: CSARDPSGSPYEQYF.

The V call is TRBV2, the J call TRBJ2-5, with 8 bases identical to TRBD2. Germline values: CDR1 SNHLY, CDR2 FYNNEI. The CDR3 runs 16 residues. The V and J ends lost 8 bases and 5 bases, in that order; junction bases with no gene match: 16. The CDR3 reads CASGAALGGGIETQYF. The CDR3 coding sequence is TGTGCCAGCGGCGCCGCCCTCGGCGGGGGGATCGAGACCCAGTACTTC.

This clonotype was seen ten or more times. The chain is built from TRBV5-5 and TRBJ2-1; 7 bases map to TRBD1. Trimming took 5 bases from V and 5 from J; bases not matched to a gene: 10. Germline V gene data show CDR1 as SGHKS and CDR2 as YYEKEE (reference sequence). CDR3 length equals 15 residues. CDR3 residues: CASSSGQAIHNEQFF. CDR3 nucleotides: TGTGCCAGCAGTTCCGGACAGGCAATACACAATGAGCAGTTCTTC.

The chain recombines TRBV29-1 with TRBJ1-4; TRBD1 is a possible D gene (6 bases). Trimming cost V 7 bases and J 8 bases, with 17 bases left between them. The germline gives CDR1 SQVTM, CDR2 ANQGSEA. The length of the CDR3 is 13 residues. CDR3 loop: CSAATGSTEKLFF. Here the CDR3 DNA reads TGCAGCGCCGCCACAGGGTCTACCGAAAAACTGTTTTTT. Full variable domain (rest looked up from reference TRBV29-1 and TRBJ1-4): SAVISQKPSRDICQRGTSLTIQCQVDSQVTMMFWYRQQPGQSLTLIATANQGSEATYESGFVIDKFPISRPNLTFSTLTVSNMSPEDSSIYLCSAATGSTEKLFFGSGTQLSVL.

This chain links TRBV6-5 with TRBJ2-7; weak D call: TRBD1 (5 bases). CDR1 is MNHEY and CDR2 is SVGAGI in the germline V gene. The CDR3 contains 17 residues. Between the trimmed V and J ends, which lost 0 bases and 1 base, there was a span of 16 bases. This CDR3 is CASSYSCATDLSYEQYF. The CDR3 coding sequence is TGTGCCAGCAGTTACTCATGCGCGACAGATCTATCCTACGAGCAGTACTTC.

J is TRBJ1-1 and V is TRBV5-1, with TRBD1 matching 10 bases. The V and J ends lost 0 bases and 8 bases, in that order; junction bases with no gene match: 1. This CDR3 contains 13 residues. Germline CDR1 reads SGHRS; CDR2 reads YFSETQ. CDR3 DNA: TGCGCCAGCAGCTTGGCGGGACAGGGGGAAGCTTTCTTT. It translates to CASSLAGQGEAFF. The complete variable domain, with remaining parts taken from reference TRBV5-1 and TRBJ1-1, reads KAGVTQTPRYLIKTRGQQVTLSCSPISGHRSVSWYQQTPGQGLQFLFEYFSETQRNKGNFPGRFSGRQFSNSRSEMNVSTLELGDSALYLCASSLAGQGEAFFGQGTRLTVV.

The J gene is TRBJ2-5, the V gene TRBV5-1, with D unclear. V was clipped by 2 bases and J by 4 bases, with 6 bases between them. The V gene's germline CDR1 is SGHRS and CDR2 YFSETQ. The CDR3 loop spans 12 amino acids. The CDR3 bases are TGCGCCAGCAGCTTCGAGGCAGAGACCCAGTACTTC. Amino acid sequence: CASSFEAETQYF.

The chain employs TRBV2 and TRBJ1-4; TRBD1 is a possible D gene (5 bases). This CDR3 region has 13 residues. The V end was cut by 4 bases, the J end by 3 bases, with 6 bases between. Germline V gene data show CDR1 as SNHLY and CDR2 as FYNNEI. The CDR3 region is CASSAGPNEKLFF. In DNA, the CDR3 is TGTGCCAGCAGTGCGGGACCTAATGAAAAACTGTTTTTT. Together with reference TRBV2 and TRBJ1-4, the CDR3 gives the full variable domain: EPEVTQTPSHQVTQMGQEVILRCVPISNHLYFYWYRQILGQKVEFLVSFYNNEISEKSEIFDDQFSVERPDGSNFTLKIRSTKLEDSAMYFCASSAGPNEKLFFGSGTQLSVL.

The chain carries TRBV20-1 and TRBJ1-2, with D maybe TRBD1 (5 bases). Germline V CDR1 and CDR2: DFQATT, SNEGSKA (reference sequence). CDR3 size: 15 residues. V was clipped by 0 bases and J by 2 bases, with 13 bases between them. Written as DNA, the CDR3 is TGCAGTGCTAGAGATCTACGGGGGGAGAACTATGGCTACACCTTC. Its protein product is CSARDLRGENYGYTF.

This clonotype has only a few counts. The chain couples TRBV9 to TRBJ2-1, with TRBD2 matching 8 bases. CDR1 and CDR2 (germline): SGDLS, YYNGEE. V lost 5 bases, J lost 0 bases, and 4 bases stayed unmatched. The CDR3 contains 15 residues. CDR3 region: CASSREGSSYNEQFF. The CDR3 DNA reads as TGTGCCAGCAGTCGGGAGGGGAGCTCCTACAATGAGCAGTTCTTC. Full variable domain (missing parts from reference TRBV9 and TRBJ2-1): DSGVTQTPKHLITATGQRVTLRCSPRSGDLSVYWYQQSLDQGLQFLIQYYNGEERAKGNILERFSAQQFPDLHSELNLSSLELGDSALYFCASSREGSSYNEQFFGPGTRLTVL.

The chain recombines TRBV3-1 with TRBJ2-5; D possibly corresponds to TRBD1 (6 bases). The J call could be wrong; TRBJ2-7 is a better fit for the DNA end. The germline CDR1 and CDR2 sequences are LGHDT and YNNKEL (reference sequence). The CDR3 extends over 13 amino acids. CDR3 in DNA: TGTGCCAGCAGCCAAGGGGGGCTCGACGAGCAGTACTTC. This codes for CASSQGGLDEQYF.

J is TRBJ2-7 and V is TRBV7-2; 10 bases match TRBD1. The CDR3 length is 15 residues. The germline CDR1 and CDR2 sequences are SGHTA and FQGNSA. The J segment lost 4 bases and the V segment lost 4 bases, leaving 7 bases of the junction unmatched. The CDR3 DNA sequence: TGTGCCAGCAGCTGGGACGGACAGGGGGGGTACGAGCAGTACTTC. Amino acids: CASSWDGQGGYEQYF.

The chain is built from TRBV7-2 and TRBJ2-3, with 9 bases that match TRBD1. The V segment lost 5 bases and the J segment 11 bases; nucleotides outside the gene matches: 17. The CDR3 loop spans 16 amino acids. Germline V gene sequence: CDR1 SGHTA, CDR2 FQGNSA. CDR3 region: CTSSPRTGANSGRQYF. CDR3 bases: TGTACCAGCAGCCCCCGGACAGGGGCAAACTCGGGAAGGCAGTATTTT.